A selection of T cell receptor beta chains follows, all from one sample in a study of blood T cell repertoires in COVID-19. Profiled with immunoSEQ multiplex PCR; TCRdb holds only in-frame clones, not every one. The table has approximately 300,000 clones, about 89% seen once; the top ten hold 5% to 7%. Sequencing was carried out using peripheral blood. Receptor source: a man younger than 30 who had recovered from COVID-19. CDR3s include the opening cysteine and the closing phenylalanine or tryptophan. D genes are given only for firm matches.

V gene,J gene,D gene,CDR3 protein
TRBV7-9,TRBJ1-4,-,CASSALQANEKLFF
TRBV19,TRBJ1-2,-,CASTPGTTGSGYTF
TRBV19,TRBJ1-2,-,CASTLSPVGLLNYGYTF
TRBV3-1/TRBV3-2,TRBJ2-1,-,CASSHLQVGDNEQFF
TRBV4-2,TRBJ2-2,TRBD1,CASSQVGTGRTGELFF
TRBV7-9,TRBJ1-2,-,CASSLGAGGPANYGYTF
TRBV6-2/TRBV6-3,TRBJ1-6,-,CASSYAGSSPLHF
TRBV9,TRBJ2-7,TRBD1,CASRAPGQLYEQYF
TRBV4-1,TRBJ2-5,-,CASSQAPAQEQETQYF
TRBV4-1,TRBJ2-7,TRBD1,CASSQRLGGTGFFREQYF
TRBV19,TRBJ1-1,-,CASSIGNTEAFF
TRBV19,TRBJ1-4,TRBD1,CASSLQGNNEKLFF
TRBV14,TRBJ2-1,TRBD2,CASSLGTSGHNEQFF
TRBV5-1,TRBJ1-2,-,CASSSGGSYGYTF
TRBV7-2,TRBJ1-1,-,CASSFTGAPEAFF
TRBV7-4,TRBJ2-4,TRBD2,CASSSPEVGNSGRGDQNIQYF
TRBV7-9,TRBJ1-1,-,CASSSRQNTEAFF
TRBV18,TRBJ2-2,-,CASSPSTNTGELFF
TRBV25-1,TRBJ1-5,-,CASSISGYQPQHF
TRBV27,TRBJ1-6,TRBD1,CASSFGQGGSPLHF
TRBV29-1,TRBJ2-1,TRBD2,CSVGISGRAYEQFF
TRBV7-9,TRBJ2-1,-,CASSPPPNNEQFF
TRBV4-1,TRBJ2-7,TRBD2,CASSQDASGRYEQYF
TRBV11-2,TRBJ1-6,-,CASSPGRGTSPLHF